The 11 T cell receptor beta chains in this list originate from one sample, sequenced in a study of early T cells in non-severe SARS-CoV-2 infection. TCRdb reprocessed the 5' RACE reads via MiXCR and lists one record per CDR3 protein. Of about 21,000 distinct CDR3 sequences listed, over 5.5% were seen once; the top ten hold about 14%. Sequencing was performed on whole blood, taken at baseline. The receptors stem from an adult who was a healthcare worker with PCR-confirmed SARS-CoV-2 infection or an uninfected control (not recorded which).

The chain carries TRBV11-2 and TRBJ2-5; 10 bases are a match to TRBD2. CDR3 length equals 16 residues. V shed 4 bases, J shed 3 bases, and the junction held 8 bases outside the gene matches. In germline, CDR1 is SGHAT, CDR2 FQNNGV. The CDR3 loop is CASSYGSSGGKETQYF. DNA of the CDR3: TGTGCCAGCAGCTACGGTTCTAGCGGGGGAAAAGAGACCCAGTACTTC.

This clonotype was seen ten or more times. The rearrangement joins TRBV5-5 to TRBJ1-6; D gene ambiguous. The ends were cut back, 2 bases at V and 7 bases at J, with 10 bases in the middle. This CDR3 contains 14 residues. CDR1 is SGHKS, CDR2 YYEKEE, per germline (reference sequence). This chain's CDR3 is CASSLRDANSPLHF. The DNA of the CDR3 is TGTGCCAGCAGCTTAAGGGATGCCAATTCACCCCTCCACTTT.

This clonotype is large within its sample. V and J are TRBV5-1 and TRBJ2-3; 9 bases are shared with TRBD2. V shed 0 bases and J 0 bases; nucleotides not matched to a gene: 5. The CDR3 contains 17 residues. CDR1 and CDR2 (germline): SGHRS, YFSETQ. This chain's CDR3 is CASSLALAGRSTDTQYF. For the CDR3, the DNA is TGCGCCAGCAGCTTGGCCCTAGCGGGGCGGAGCACAGATACGCAGTATTTT.

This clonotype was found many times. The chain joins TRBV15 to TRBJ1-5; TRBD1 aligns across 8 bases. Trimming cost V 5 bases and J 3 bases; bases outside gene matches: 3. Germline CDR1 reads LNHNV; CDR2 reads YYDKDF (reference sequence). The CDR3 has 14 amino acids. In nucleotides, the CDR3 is TGTGCCACCAGCGCAGGGGGCCCCAATCAGCCCCAGCATTTT. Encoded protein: CATSAGGPNQPQHF.

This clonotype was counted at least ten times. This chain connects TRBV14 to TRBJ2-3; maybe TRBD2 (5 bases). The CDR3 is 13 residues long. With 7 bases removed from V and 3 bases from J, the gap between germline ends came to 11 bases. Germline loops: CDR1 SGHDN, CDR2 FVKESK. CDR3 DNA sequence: TGTGCCAGCACCTCGGACTCTACAGATACGCAGTATTTT. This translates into CASTSDSTDTQYF.

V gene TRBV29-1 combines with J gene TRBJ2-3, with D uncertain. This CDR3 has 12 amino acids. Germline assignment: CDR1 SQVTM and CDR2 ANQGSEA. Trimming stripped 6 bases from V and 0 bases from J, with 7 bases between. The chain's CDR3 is CSVLDSTDTQYF. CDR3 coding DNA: TGCAGCGTGCTGGACAGCACAGATACGCAGTATTTT.

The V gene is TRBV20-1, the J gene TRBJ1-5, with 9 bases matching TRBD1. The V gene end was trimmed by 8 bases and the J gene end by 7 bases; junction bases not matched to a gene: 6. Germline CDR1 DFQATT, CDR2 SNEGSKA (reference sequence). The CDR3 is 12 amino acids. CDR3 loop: CSFGTGRQPQHF. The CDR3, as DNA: TGCAGTTTTGGGACAGGGAGGCAGCCCCAGCATTTT.

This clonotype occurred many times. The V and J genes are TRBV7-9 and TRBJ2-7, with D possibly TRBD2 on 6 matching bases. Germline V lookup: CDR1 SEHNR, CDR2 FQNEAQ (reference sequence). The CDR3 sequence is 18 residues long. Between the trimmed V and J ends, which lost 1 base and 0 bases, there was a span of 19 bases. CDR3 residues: CASSLGGGGGESSYEQYF. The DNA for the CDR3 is TGTGCCAGCAGCTTAGGAGGTGGCGGAGGGGAAAGCTCCTACGAGCAGTACTTC.

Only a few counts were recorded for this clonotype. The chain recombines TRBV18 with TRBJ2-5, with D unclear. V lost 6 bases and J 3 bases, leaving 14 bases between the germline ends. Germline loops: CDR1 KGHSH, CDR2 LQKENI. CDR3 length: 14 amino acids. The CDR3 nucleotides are TGTGCCAGCTCCCCCCAGGCGAGAGAAGAGACCCAGTACTTC. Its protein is CASSPQAREETQYF.

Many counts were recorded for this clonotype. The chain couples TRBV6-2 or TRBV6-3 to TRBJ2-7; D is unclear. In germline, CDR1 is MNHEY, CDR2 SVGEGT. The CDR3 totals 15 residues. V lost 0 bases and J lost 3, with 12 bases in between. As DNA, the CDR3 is TGTGCCAGCAGTTACTCCCCGGACGGAGTCTACGAGCAGTACTTC. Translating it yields CASSYSPDGVYEQYF.

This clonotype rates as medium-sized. In nucleotides, the CDR3 is TGTGCCACCAGTGATTCAGGGGGCGCGGTCTACGAGCAGTACTTC. It is translated as CATSDSGGAVYEQYF. The chain is built from TRBV24-1 and TRBJ2-7; TRBD1 agrees at 8 bases. V trimming: 2 bases; J trimming: 3 bases; junction bases outside the gene matches: 5. The CDR3 is 15 amino acids. From germline, CDR1 is KGHDR and CDR2 SFDVKD.